Listed below are T cell receptor beta chains from one sample, sequenced in a study of blood T cell repertoires in COVID-19. Assay: immunoSEQ multiplex PCR; the TCRdb copy retains only in-frame clones and omits some. Here the sample spans roughly 200,000 clones, approximately 83% being singletons. Sample: PBMCs or T cells enriched from blood (not recorded which). These receptors all stem from a woman in her forties or fifties who had been exposed to COVID-19. CDR3s include the opening cysteine and the closing phenylalanine or tryptophan. Each record gives: J gene, V gene, D gene, clone size, CDR3 DNA, CDR3 protein. A D gene is named only where the DNA matches it firmly. Size values are once, few and many counts, or a class for expanded clones, and some rows have none.

j_call: TRBJ2-7
v_call: TRBV6-4
d_call: TRBD2
clone_size: NA
cdr3_nt: TGTGCCAGCTCCCCCTCGGGGAGGGTGGACGAGCAGTACTTC
cdr3_aa: CASSPSGRVDEQYF

j_call: TRBJ1-1
v_call: TRBV7-3
d_call: NA
clone_size: NA
cdr3_nt: TGTGCCAGCAGCTTAACCCCAGATGGCAACACTGAAGCTTTCTTT
cdr3_aa: CASSLTPDGNTEAFF

j_call: TRBJ1-2
v_call: TRBV27
d_call: NA
clone_size: once
cdr3_nt: TGTGCCAGCAGCCGGCACAGGTCCGGAGCTAACTATGGCTACACCTTC
cdr3_aa: CASSRHRSGANYGYTF

j_call: TRBJ1-6
v_call: TRBV3-1/TRBV3-2
d_call: TRBD1
clone_size: NA
cdr3_nt: TGTGCCAGCAGCCTCCGGGACAGGTATAATTCACCCCTCCACTTT
cdr3_aa: CASSLRDRYNSPLHF

j_call: TRBJ1-2
v_call: TRBV6-2/TRBV6-3
d_call: NA
clone_size: medium-sized
cdr3_nt: TGTGCCAGCAGTCAAACGGGTTTCTATGGCTACACCTTC
cdr3_aa: CASSQTGFYGYTF

j_call: TRBJ2-7
v_call: TRBV30
d_call: NA
clone_size: few
cdr3_nt: TGTGCCTGGAGTGTGCAGGGGTGGAAAAGCGAGCAGTACTTC
cdr3_aa: CAWSVQGWKSEQYF

j_call: TRBJ2-5
v_call: TRBV24-1
d_call: TRBD1
clone_size: NA
cdr3_nt: TGTGCCACCAGTGACCCGACAGGGCGGTGGGACCAAGAGACCCAGTACTTC
cdr3_aa: CATSDPTGRWDQETQYF

j_call: TRBJ1-2
v_call: TRBV4-1
d_call: TRBD1
clone_size: NA
cdr3_nt: TGCGCCAGCAGCCAAGAAGGTGGGACAGGGGGTACAGGCTACACCTTC
cdr3_aa: CASSQEGGTGGTGYTF

j_call: TRBJ1-6
v_call: TRBV28
d_call: NA
clone_size: NA
cdr3_nt: TGTGCCAGCAGTTTATTACCGGGACAAGGGGCCAGGCCCCTCCACTTT
cdr3_aa: CASSLLPGQGARPLHF

j_call: TRBJ2-2
v_call: TRBV7-6
d_call: TRBD1
clone_size: once
cdr3_nt: TGTGCCAGCAGCTTAGCAGGGACAGGGGTGACCGGGGAGCTGTTTTTT
cdr3_aa: CASSLAGTGVTGELFF

j_call: TRBJ1-4
v_call: TRBV2
d_call: NA
clone_size: NA
cdr3_nt: TGTGTCTCGGCAACTAATGAAAAACTGTTTTTT
cdr3_aa: CVSATNEKLFF

j_call: TRBJ2-1
v_call: TRBV6-5
d_call: TRBD1
clone_size: NA
cdr3_nt: TGTGCCAGCAGAGGGGGCCGCGATGAGCAGTTCTTC
cdr3_aa: CASRGGRDEQFF

j_call: TRBJ1-5
v_call: TRBV19
d_call: NA
clone_size: NA
cdr3_nt: TGTGCCAGCAGTCCGTTAAGCAATCAGCCCCAGCATTTT
cdr3_aa: CASSPLSNQPQHF